The sample holds a few counts of the clone carrying this T cell receptor beta chain. The antigen remains unidentified. This entry belongs to a study of blood T cells in healthy people across ages. CDR1 and CDR2 (germline): MNHNS, SASEGT. The CDR3 extends over 19 amino acids. Trimming shortened V by 6 bases and J by 1 base, and 25 bases separated the two germline ends. Overall study findings and caveats: Age brought a roughly linear fall in TCR beta diversity measured per million T cells. It was found that TCR beta diversity correlated strongly with the percentage of naive T cells.

The authors ran a second PCR of about 6 to 11 cycles using a sample-barcoded 5' primer and a J-beta primer mix. Every cDNA molecule carried a tag from a template-switch adaptor bearing 12 random nucleotides. TCRdb fed the 5' RACE reads into MiXCR, producing one record per CDR3 protein. The sample has 540,000 or so distinct CDR3 sequences, 40% to 50% seen once; the top ten hold around 25%. The sample comprised blood. The receptor was derived from a man older than 75 in good health. The rearrangement links TRBV6-1 to TRBJ1-3; D not certain. DNA for the CDR3: TGTGCCAGCAGCCGTACTCCCTCGGTTCAGCCCGTTTCTGGAAACACCATATATTTT. Amino acids: CASSRTPSVQPVSGNTIYF.